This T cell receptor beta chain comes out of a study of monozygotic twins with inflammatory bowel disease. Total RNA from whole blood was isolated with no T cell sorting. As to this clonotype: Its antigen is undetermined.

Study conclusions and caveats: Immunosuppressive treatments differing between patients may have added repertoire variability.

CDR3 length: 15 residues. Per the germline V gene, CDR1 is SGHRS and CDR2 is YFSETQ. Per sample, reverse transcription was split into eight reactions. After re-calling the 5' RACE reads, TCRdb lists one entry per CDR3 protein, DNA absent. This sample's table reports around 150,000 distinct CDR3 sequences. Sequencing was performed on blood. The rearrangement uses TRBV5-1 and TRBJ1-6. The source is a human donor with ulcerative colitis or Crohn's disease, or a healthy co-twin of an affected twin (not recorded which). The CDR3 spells CASSLAGQNNSPLHF.